This TCR beta chain was identified in a study of blood T cell repertoires in COVID-19. Study at large: Some COVID-19 samples were acute and others convalescent; all came from the United States, Italy and Spain. T cells, B-cell-depleted T cells, or PBMCs provided the cDNA or gDNA that served as material.

Authors' methods: It was from reference gene primer amplification that nucleated cell counts were estimated. TCRdb keeps only in-frame clones here, not all; method: immunoSEQ multiplex PCR. V, J and clone size derive from that table, while D and trimming were established from the DNA sequence. This table has approximately 170,000 clones, around 89% appearing once. The CDR3 runs to 12 residues. The germline gives CDR1 SGHVS, CDR2 FQNEAQ. Trimming took 2 bases from V and 4 from J, leaving 4 bases between them. Sequencing input: peripheral blood. The J gene is TRBJ2-3, the V gene TRBV7-8; D gene ambiguous. This clonotype was obtained from a man in his sixties with acute or convalescent COVID-19. The CDR3 loop reads CASSLRADTQYF. CDR3 coding DNA: TGTGCCAGCAGCTTACGAGCAGATACGCAGTATTTT.